The 2 T cell receptor beta chains below were found in one sample sequenced in a study of CD8+ T cells in alopecia areata. It was cDNA, reverse transcribed from extracted RNA, that served as the sequencing template. Assay: immunoSEQ multiplex PCR; the TCRdb copy retains only in-frame clones and omits some. The sample carries more than 150,000 clones, 45% to 60% recorded once. Documented treatment: oral pan-JAK inhibitor, 5-10 mg twice daily. Material: CD8+ T cells sorted from blood, obtained between weeks 51 and 52, from a patient treated with tofacitinib. The origin of the receptors is a human donor with alopecia areata.

The chain's CDR3 is CASRSGAYNEQFF. The CDR3 region has the DNA TGTGCCAGCAGGAGCGGGGCTTACAATGAGCAGTTCTTC. V is TRBV27 and J is TRBJ2-1, with 7 bases matching TRBD2. The CDR3 contains 13 residues. Germline lookup yields CDR1 MNHEY and CDR2 SMNVEV (reference sequence). The trim removed 6 bases at V and 4 bases at J, leaving 3 bases unmatched.

The genes are TRBV9 and TRBJ2-7; maybe TRBD1 (6 bases). The V end was cut by 3 bases, the J end by 5 bases, with 18 bases between. The germline gives CDR1 SGDLS, CDR2 YYNGEE. The CDR3 runs to 15 residues. CDR3 DNA: TGTGCCAGCAGCGCATCCTGGGGACATGTAGACGAGCAGTACTTC. Translated, it gives CASSASWGHVDEQYF.